These T cell receptor beta chains were read from a single sample in a study of CD8+ T cells in alopecia areata. Using immunoSEQ multiplex PCR, the repertoire was profiled, and TCRdb retains in-frame clones only, with some absent. The sample yields approximately 210,000 clones, less than 70% seen once. Sequences were derived from CD4+ T cells sorted from blood, sampled between weeks 49 and 50, from a patient treated with tofacitinib. The receptors here all came from a human donor with alopecia areata. CDR3s include the opening cysteine and the closing phenylalanine or tryptophan. The D gene is left open where the match is weak. Expanded clones get a size class; other rows say once, few or many, or leave the size out.

v_call: TRBV29-1
clone_size: -
d_call: -
j_call: TRBJ2-2
cdr3_nt: TGCAGCGTTGACTCGGGGCTTAACACCGGGGAGCTGTTTTTT
cdr3_aa: CSVDSGLNTGELFF

v_call: TRBV27
clone_size: -
d_call: -
j_call: TRBJ1-1
cdr3_nt: TGTGCCAGCAGTCCCAAACAGACAGGTTTCGAAGCTTTCTTT
cdr3_aa: CASSPKQTGFEAFF

v_call: TRBV30
clone_size: -
d_call: TRBD1
j_call: TRBJ1-6
cdr3_nt: TGTGCCTGGAGTTTCCGACAGGGGGATGATTCACCCCTCCACTTT
cdr3_aa: CAWSFRQGDDSPLHF

v_call: TRBV5-4
clone_size: -
d_call: -
j_call: TRBJ1-4
cdr3_nt: TGTGCCAGCAGCTCCCGGCAGGGAGGTAATGAAAAACTGTTTTTT
cdr3_aa: CASSSRQGGNEKLFF

v_call: TRBV29-1
clone_size: -
d_call: -
j_call: TRBJ1-2
cdr3_nt: TGCAGCGTTGGCTCCAGACAGTACTATGGCTACACCTTC
cdr3_aa: CSVGSRQYYGYTF

v_call: TRBV11-2
clone_size: many
d_call: TRBD1
j_call: TRBJ2-2
cdr3_nt: TGTGCCAGCAGCTTAATACAGGGGGCAACCGGGGAGCTGTTTTTT
cdr3_aa: CASSLIQGATGELFF

v_call: TRBV29-1
clone_size: -
d_call: TRBD1
j_call: TRBJ2-7
cdr3_nt: TGCAGCGTTGCCTATATCGGACAGGGGAGTAGCGAGCAGTACTTC
cdr3_aa: CSVAYIGQGSSEQYF

v_call: TRBV7-2
clone_size: -
d_call: -
j_call: TRBJ1-5
cdr3_nt: TGTGCCAGCAGCTCGGACAGTGGCAATCAGCCCCAGCATTTT
cdr3_aa: CASSSDSGNQPQHF

v_call: TRBV29-1
clone_size: few
d_call: -
j_call: TRBJ1-1
cdr3_nt: TGCAGCGTTGAAATACCGCTGGGATTGAACACTGAAGCTTTCTTT
cdr3_aa: CSVEIPLGLNTEAFF

v_call: TRBV5-6
clone_size: -
d_call: TRBD2
j_call: TRBJ2-7
cdr3_nt: TGTGCCAGCAGCTTCCGGACTAGCGGGACCTACGAGCAGTACTTC
cdr3_aa: CASSFRTSGTYEQYF

v_call: TRBV11-2
clone_size: -
d_call: -
j_call: TRBJ1-1
cdr3_nt: TGTGCCAGCAGCCCCGACAGGGAAGCTTTCTTT
cdr3_aa: CASSPDREAFF

v_call: TRBV6-1
clone_size: few
d_call: -
j_call: TRBJ1-5
cdr3_nt: TGTGCCAGCAGTGACGAAATCCTACGCAATCAGCCCCAGCATTTT
cdr3_aa: CASSDEILRNQPQHF

v_call: TRBV12-5
clone_size: -
d_call: -
j_call: TRBJ2-3
cdr3_nt: TGTGCTAGTGGTTTGGTCCTAAGTGGCCCGGCCGATACGCAGTATTTT
cdr3_aa: CASGLVLSGPADTQYF

v_call: TRBV5-4
clone_size: -
d_call: TRBD1
j_call: TRBJ2-7
cdr3_nt: TGTGCCAGCAGCCCGGGGACAGGGATCCACGAGCAGTACTTC
cdr3_aa: CASSPGTGIHEQYF

v_call: TRBV28
clone_size: -
d_call: -
j_call: TRBJ2-1
cdr3_nt: TGTGCCAGCTCCTCGGGGGCCCACAATGAGCAGTTCTTC
cdr3_aa: CASSSGAHNEQFF

v_call: TRBV5-1
clone_size: -
d_call: TRBD1
j_call: TRBJ1-6
cdr3_nt: TGCGCCAGCAGCTCGGACAGGGGGAACTATTCACCCCTCCACTTT
cdr3_aa: CASSSDRGNYSPLHF

v_call: TRBV29-1
clone_size: -
d_call: -
j_call: TRBJ2-3
cdr3_nt: TGCAGCGTGTTAGTAGGGACCACAGATACGCAGTATTTT
cdr3_aa: CSVLVGTTDTQYF

v_call: TRBV25-1
clone_size: few
d_call: TRBD1
j_call: TRBJ2-5
cdr3_nt: TGTGCCAGCAGTGAGGGACAGGGGCTGTCAGAGACCCAGTACTTC
cdr3_aa: CASSEGQGLSETQYF

v_call: TRBV30
clone_size: few
d_call: -
j_call: TRBJ2-3
cdr3_nt: TGTGCCTGGCGAGCAGGGACAGATACGCAGTATTTT
cdr3_aa: CAWRAGTDTQYF

v_call: TRBV11-2
clone_size: -
d_call: -
j_call: TRBJ1-2
cdr3_nt: TGTGCCAGCAGCTCCCGAGCTACCAATGGCTACACCTTC
cdr3_aa: CASSSRATNGYTF

v_call: TRBV5-1
clone_size: -
d_call: -
j_call: TRBJ2-3
cdr3_nt: TGCGCCATCCACCTCGGGCGGGGGCCCGGGGATACGCAGTATTTT
cdr3_aa: CAIHLGRGPGDTQYF

v_call: TRBV5-6
clone_size: -
d_call: TRBD1
j_call: TRBJ1-2
cdr3_nt: TGTGCCAGCAGCTGGGGACAGGGAATGGGCAACTATGGCTACACCTTC
cdr3_aa: CASSWGQGMGNYGYTF

v_call: TRBV7-9
clone_size: -
d_call: TRBD1
j_call: TRBJ1-2
cdr3_nt: TGTGCCAGCAGCCCGCCGGGACAGGGGATAAATGGCTACACCTTC
cdr3_aa: CASSPPGQGINGYTF

v_call: TRBV6-5
clone_size: -
d_call: -
j_call: TRBJ1-2
cdr3_nt: TGTGCCAGCAGCCAGGGGAGCGGCTACACCTTC
cdr3_aa: CASSQGSGYTF

v_call: TRBV2
clone_size: -
d_call: -
j_call: TRBJ2-7
cdr3_nt: TGTGCCAGCAGTACAGGCCTCCAGGGAAACGAGCAGTACTTC
cdr3_aa: CASSTGLQGNEQYF

v_call: TRBV5-1
clone_size: -
d_call: -
j_call: TRBJ2-5
cdr3_nt: TGCGCCAGCAGCTTATCAGGGAATCAAGAGACCCAGTACTTC
cdr3_aa: CASSLSGNQETQYF

v_call: TRBV4-2
clone_size: -
d_call: -
j_call: TRBJ2-1
cdr3_nt: TGTGCCAGCAGCCAAGGCAGGGGAGGCGATGAGCAGTTCTTC
cdr3_aa: CASSQGRGGDEQFF

v_call: TRBV4-1
clone_size: few
d_call: -
j_call: TRBJ1-1
cdr3_nt: TGCGCCAGCAGCCAGGCCATGAGTCGGCTCACTGAAGCTTTCTTT
cdr3_aa: CASSQAMSRLTEAFF

v_call: TRBV29-1
clone_size: few
d_call: TRBD2
j_call: TRBJ2-7
cdr3_nt: TGCAGCGTCCGGGAGGGGCCCTACGAGCAGTACTTC
cdr3_aa: CSVREGPYEQYF